This TCR beta chain came from a study of CD8+ T cells in alopecia areata. At the level of the study: Tofacitinib administration to treated patients was oral, at 5 to 10 mg twice daily. Study outcomes and limitations: When scalp samples are sequenced, resident alphabeta T cells of normal skin are also captured. Greater clonality was observed in lesional scalp samples, especially alopecia totalis/universalis, versus normal scalp.

The CDR3 loop spans 13 amino acids. Germline V gives CDR1 MNHNY, CDR2 SVGAGI (reference sequence). The V and J ends lost 5 bases and 6 bases respectively, with 13 bases between them. It was from PBMCs that CD4+ and CD8+ T cells were sorted. cDNA prepared by RNA extraction and subsequent reverse transcription served as the template for sequencing. Profiled with immunoSEQ multiplex PCR; TCRdb holds only in-frame clones, not every one. The sample includes 110,000 or so clones, around two fifths seen only once; the top ten take 2.5% to 3.5%. Concerning this clone: Its antigen remains unknown.

The chain has TRBV6-6 and TRBJ1-1, with unresolved D. The receptor was isolated from a human donor with alopecia areata. The sequenced material came from CD4+ T cells sorted from blood. This CDR3 reads CASSDSGWSEAFF. Here the CDR3 DNA reads TGTGCCAGCAGTGATTCAGGTTGGTCTGAAGCTTTCTTT.